The T cell receptor (beta chain) under discussion was sequenced for a study of CD8 T cells in ankylosing spondylitis. Study findings and constraints: Made up of 7 to 9 highly homologous variants, a TCR beta motif appeared characteristic of ankylosing spondylitis blood. Reported data indicate significant enrichment of disease-linked clones within matched ankylosing spondylitis synovial fluid. Some of the motif variants had earlier been found in reactive arthritis patients' fluid and blood.

This clonotype was found a few times. What it binds is not known. In making TCR beta libraries, quantitative 5'-RACE with molecular barcodes was used. One entry per CDR3 protein results from TCRdb running MiXCR on the 5' RACE reads. The sample shows roughly 230,000 distinct CDR3 sequences, roughly 8% of them seen only once. Looked up from germline, CDR1 is SGHRS and CDR2 is YFSETQ. This CDR3 comprises 14 residues. V gave up 4 bases and J gave up 9 bases; unmatched junction bases: 10. The genes are TRBV5-1 and TRBJ2-1; the match to TRBD1 covers 7 bases. The source material was blood, either unsorted or a sorted T cell fraction (not recorded which). The TCR sequence derives from a female donor with ankylosing spondylitis or in good health (not recorded which). The CDR3 DNA follows: TGCGCCAGCAGCCGCGACAGGGTAGTGGGTGAGCAGTTCTTC. It yields the protein CASSRDRVVGEQFF. Variable domain in full (rest from reference TRBV5-1 and TRBJ2-1): KAGVTQTPRYLIKTRGQQVTLSCSPISGHRSVSWYQQTPGQGLQFLFEYFSETQRNKGNFPGRFSGRQFSNSRSEMNVSTLELGDSALYLCASSRDRVVGEQFFGPGTRLTVL.